This TCR beta chain originates from a study of blood T cell repertoires in COVID-19. In the study overall: Some COVID-19 samples were acute and others convalescent; all came from the United States, Italy and Spain. Nucleic acid was either cDNA or gDNA, and it came from T cells, B-cell-depleted T cells, or PBMCs.

Profiling relied on immunoSEQ multiplex PCR, and the TCRdb table lists in-frame clones only, not all of them. Found here are just under 20,000 clones, approximately 93% of them singletons; the top ten hold over 4%. This clonotype was sampled from a woman aged 50 to 60 with active COVID-19. The material sequenced was peripheral blood.

CDR3 nucleotide sequence: TGTGCCAGCAGCTTAGTCTCCGAGCAGTACTTC. Translating it yields CASSLVSEQYF. The J gene is TRBJ2-7, the V gene TRBV7-8; D gene unclear. Trimming removed 1 base from V and 6 bases from J, with 4 bases in between. Germline lookup yields CDR1 SGHVS and CDR2 FQNEAQ. The CDR3 has 11 amino acids.